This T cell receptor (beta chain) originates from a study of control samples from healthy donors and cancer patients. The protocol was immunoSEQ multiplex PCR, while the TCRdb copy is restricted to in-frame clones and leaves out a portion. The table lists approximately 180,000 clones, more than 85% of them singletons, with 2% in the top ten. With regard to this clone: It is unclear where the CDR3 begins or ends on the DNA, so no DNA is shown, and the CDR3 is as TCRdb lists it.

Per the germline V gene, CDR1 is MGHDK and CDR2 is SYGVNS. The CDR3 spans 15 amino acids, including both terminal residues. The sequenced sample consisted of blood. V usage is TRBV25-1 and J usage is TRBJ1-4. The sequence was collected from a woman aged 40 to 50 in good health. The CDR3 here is CASSDFRGPNEKLFF.